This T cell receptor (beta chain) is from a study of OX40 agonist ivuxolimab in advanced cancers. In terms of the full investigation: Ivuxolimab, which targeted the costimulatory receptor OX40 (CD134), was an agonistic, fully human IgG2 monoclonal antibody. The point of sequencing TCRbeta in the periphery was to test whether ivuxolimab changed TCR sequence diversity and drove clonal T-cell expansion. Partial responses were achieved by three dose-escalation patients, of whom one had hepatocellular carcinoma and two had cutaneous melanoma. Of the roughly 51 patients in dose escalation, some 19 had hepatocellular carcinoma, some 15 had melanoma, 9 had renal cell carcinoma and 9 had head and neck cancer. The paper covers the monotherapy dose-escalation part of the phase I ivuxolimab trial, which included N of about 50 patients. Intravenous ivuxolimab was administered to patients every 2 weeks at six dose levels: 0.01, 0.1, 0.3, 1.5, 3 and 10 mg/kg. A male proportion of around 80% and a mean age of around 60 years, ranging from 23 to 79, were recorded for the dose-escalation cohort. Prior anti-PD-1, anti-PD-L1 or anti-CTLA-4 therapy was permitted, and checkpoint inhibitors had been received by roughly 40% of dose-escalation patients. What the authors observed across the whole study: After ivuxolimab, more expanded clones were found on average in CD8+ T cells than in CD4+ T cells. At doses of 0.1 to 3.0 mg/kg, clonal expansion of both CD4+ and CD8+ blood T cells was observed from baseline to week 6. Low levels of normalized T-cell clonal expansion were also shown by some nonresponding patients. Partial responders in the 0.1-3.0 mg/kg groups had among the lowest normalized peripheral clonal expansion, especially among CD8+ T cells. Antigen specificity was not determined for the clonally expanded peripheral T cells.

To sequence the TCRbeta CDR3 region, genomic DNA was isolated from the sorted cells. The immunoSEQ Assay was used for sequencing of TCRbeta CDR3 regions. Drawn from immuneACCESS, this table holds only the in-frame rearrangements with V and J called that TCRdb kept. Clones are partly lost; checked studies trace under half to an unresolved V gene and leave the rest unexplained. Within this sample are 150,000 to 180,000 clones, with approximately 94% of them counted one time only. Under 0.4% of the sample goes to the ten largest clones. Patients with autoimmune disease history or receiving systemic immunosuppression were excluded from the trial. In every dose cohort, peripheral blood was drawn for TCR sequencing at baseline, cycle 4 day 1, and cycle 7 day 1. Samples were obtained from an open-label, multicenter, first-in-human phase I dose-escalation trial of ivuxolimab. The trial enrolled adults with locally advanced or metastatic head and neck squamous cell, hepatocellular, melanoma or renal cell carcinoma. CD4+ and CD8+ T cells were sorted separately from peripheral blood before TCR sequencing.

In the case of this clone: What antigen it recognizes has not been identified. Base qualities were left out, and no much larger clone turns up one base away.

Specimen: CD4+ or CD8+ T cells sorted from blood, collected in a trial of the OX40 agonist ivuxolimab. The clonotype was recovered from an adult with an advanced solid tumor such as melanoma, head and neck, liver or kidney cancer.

This receptor has the CDR3 CASSLGAGVGNEQFF. The DNA sequence is as follows: TGTGCCAGCAGCTTGGGAGCGGGGGTGGGTAATGAGCAGTTCTTC. The sequence is built from TRBV7-9 and TRBJ2-1, with 8 bases aligning to TRBD2. Based on the germline V gene (reference sequence), the CDR1 and CDR2 sequences are SEHNR and FQNEAQ. Its CDR3 holds 15 amino acids, cysteine through phenylalanine. The retained sequence is limited to the CDR3, 45 bases, with the frame set at the first base. V is pruned by 3 bases and J by 7 bases, leaving 8 bases of the junction without a gene match.